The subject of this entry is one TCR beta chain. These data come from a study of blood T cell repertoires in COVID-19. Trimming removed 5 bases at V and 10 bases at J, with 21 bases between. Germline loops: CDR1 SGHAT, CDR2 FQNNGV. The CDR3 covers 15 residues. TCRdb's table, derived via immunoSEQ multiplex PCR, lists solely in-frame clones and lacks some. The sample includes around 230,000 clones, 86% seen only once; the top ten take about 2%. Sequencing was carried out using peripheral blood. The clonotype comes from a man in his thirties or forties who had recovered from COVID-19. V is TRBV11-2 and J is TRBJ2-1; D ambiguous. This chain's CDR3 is CASSPIVFHPPEQFF. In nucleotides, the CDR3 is TGTGCCAGCAGCCCTATAGTGTTCCACCCACCCGAGCAGTTCTTC.